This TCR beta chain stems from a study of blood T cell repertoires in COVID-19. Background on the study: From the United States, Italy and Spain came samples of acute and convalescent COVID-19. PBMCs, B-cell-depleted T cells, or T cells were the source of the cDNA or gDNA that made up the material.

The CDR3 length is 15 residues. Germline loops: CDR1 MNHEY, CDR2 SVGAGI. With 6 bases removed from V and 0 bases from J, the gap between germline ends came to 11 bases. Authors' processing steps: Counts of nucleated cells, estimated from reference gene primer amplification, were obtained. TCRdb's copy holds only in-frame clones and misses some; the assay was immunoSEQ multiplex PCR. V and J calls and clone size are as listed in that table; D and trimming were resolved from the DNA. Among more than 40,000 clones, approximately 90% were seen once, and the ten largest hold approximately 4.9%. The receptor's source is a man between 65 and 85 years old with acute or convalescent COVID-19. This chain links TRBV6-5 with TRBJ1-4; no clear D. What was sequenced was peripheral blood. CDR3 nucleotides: TGTGCCAGCAGCCTCACACAGACAACTAATGAAAAACTGTTTTTT. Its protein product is CASSLTQTTNEKLFF.